This T cell receptor beta chain was captured by sequencing in a study of blood T cells in healthy people across ages (dated by TCRdb to the mid-2010s). The study in broad terms: Template switching captured roughly one uniquely barcoded TCR beta cDNA molecule per two T cells in model experiments. To track age-related changes in TCR beta repertoire diversity, the study relied on deep sequencing normalized with unique cDNA molecular identifiers. Four age groups were formed from the donors: young (average approximately 16 years), middle-aged (approximately 39), aged (approximately 60) and long-lived (more than 75). Using the same blood draw, the study looked at two additional independent replicas of 1 million unique cDNA reads for two donors, one aged 18 to 30 and the other aged 80 or older. Summary of the overall study and its limitations: Because donor CMV infection status was unknown, age-related changes in expanded clonotypes were potentially confounded. Estimates of total diversity based on one million sequenced T cells were regarded as lower bounds and as underestimates. As age increased, observed TCR beta diversity per million T cells dropped in a roughly linear way, and a significant reduction was already evident by age 40. Compared with the aged group, the long-lived group had more naive CD4+ T cells, fewer expanded clones and increased TCR diversity, suggesting age selection. The percentage of naive T cells measured by flow cytometry correlated strongly with observed TCR beta diversity. Because profiling used bulk unsorted PBMCs, naive and antigen-experienced compartments could not be compared conclusively.

For this clonotype: Its recognized antigen is unknown. Per-base qualities were not stored, and no clone one base away is much larger.

Systemically healthy Caucasian individuals from Russia, 39 in total and aged about 6 to 100 years, were included as donors. Ten milliliters of peripheral blood were drawn from each donor into EDTA-treated Vacutainer tubes. Ficoll-Paque density-gradient centrifugation was used to isolate PBMCs, with at least 6 million per sample. Total RNA, at least 5 micrograms per sample, was extracted from PBMCs with Trizol reagent. For every donor, flow cytometry on a PBMC aliquot measured the percentage of naive CD45RAhigh/CD27high T cells. The V end loses 4 bases and the J end loses 4 bases, and a stretch of 15 bases separates them. The CDR3 contains 16 residues, cysteine and phenylalanine counted. Just the 48-base CDR3 DNA is kept, in frame starting at base 1. The germline V gene provides CDR1 KGHDR and CDR2 SFDVKD. The receptor library was made with 5' RACE. Sequenced on an Illumina HiSeq 2500. A second PCR of 7 to 11 cycles was performed with a sample-barcoded 5' primer and a J-beta primer mix. A unique molecular identifier was introduced onto each TCR beta cDNA molecule by a template-switch 5' adaptor carrying 12 random nucleotides. Each sample yielded at least 2.5 million CDR3-containing paired-end reads. First-strand cDNA synthesis was performed from all RNA using the Mint cDNA synthesis kit, with priming by a TRBC-specific oligonucleotide. Following uracil-DNA glycosylase treatment, a first 18-cycle PCR with universal primers M1SS and BC2_uni_R was performed on all cDNA. The study's processing was this. For normalization, 1 million high-quality reads, each with a distinct molecular identifier, were randomly selected from each sample. Instead of being binned into consensus sequences, reads with shared molecular identifiers were discarded. MiTCR, run with a Q25 quality threshold and the strictest error-elimination algorithm, handled CDR3 identification, clonotype clustering and error correction. A nonparametric unseen species model using Euler transformation provided a lower-bound estimate of total TCR beta diversity. The public reads were quality trimmed at Q25 with fastp and then assembled into clones with MiXCR by TCRdb, keeping productive beta chains. Entries are consolidated by CDR3 protein sequence, retaining the most common genes and DNA. Here the V and J calls rest on TCRdb's processing, not on the authors' analysis. In this sample the table shows around 780,000 distinct CDR3 sequences, around a quarter of which occur a single time. The ten top clones hold 2.5% to 3.5% of the sample.

This sample also belongs to another study, concerning T cells of mothers and their children. As the second paper documents: Donors were nine systemically healthy Caucasian individuals: three mothers and their six children. cDNA synthesis consumed the entire amount of extracted RNA, loaded at around 1.5 ug RNA in each 15 ul reaction. In the second PCR, the M1S primer introduced both the sample barcodes and 2-4 random nucleotides. Each mother yielded over 8.5 million TCR beta CDR3 reads and each child roughly 2.9 million reads. In both related and unrelated pairs, thymic selection shapes the output of TCR recombination in a similar way, with inherited differences having only a minor effect. Normalized repertoire overlap was always found to be slightly, but never significantly, higher in related mother-child pairs than in unrelated mother-child pairs. No persistent microchimeric T cell clones were detected, at a sensitivity of roughly 93 clones per million clonotypes. To look for features that set related mother-child pairs apart from unrelated individuals, the researchers ran deep NGS to compare the TCR beta repertoires of mothers and children. Mothers averaged roughly 40 +/- 4 years of age and children averaged about 10 +/- 4 years. After adapter ligation was performed with NEBNext reagents, the libraries were sequenced on an Illumina HiSeq 2000 with 100+100 nt paired-end reads. Mother and child libraries were prepared a month apart and sequenced in separate runs to prevent cross-contamination. For each donor, somewhere between roughly 450,000 and 2,000,000 distinct TCR beta clonotypes were identified. Naive TCR beta clonotypes were estimated from low-frequency clonotypes matched to each donor's FACS-determined naive share, without sorting.

The chain employs TRBV24-1 and TRBJ2-2; no D gene can be assigned with confidence. This TCR came from a boy between 5 and 17 years old in good health. The sample taken for sequencing was blood. The CDR3: CATSDSRRLLTGELFF. The nucleotides are TGTGCCACCAGTGACTCCAGGAGACTTCTCACCGGGGAGCTGTTTTTT.